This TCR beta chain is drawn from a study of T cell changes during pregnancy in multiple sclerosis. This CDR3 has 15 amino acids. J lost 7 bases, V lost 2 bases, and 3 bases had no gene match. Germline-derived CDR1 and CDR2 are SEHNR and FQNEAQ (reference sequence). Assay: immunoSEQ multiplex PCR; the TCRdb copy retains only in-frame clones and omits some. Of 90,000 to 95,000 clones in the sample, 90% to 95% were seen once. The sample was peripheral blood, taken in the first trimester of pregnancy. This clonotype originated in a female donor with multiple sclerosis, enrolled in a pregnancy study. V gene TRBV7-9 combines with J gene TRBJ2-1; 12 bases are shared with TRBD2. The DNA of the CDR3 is TGTGCCAGCAGCTTAACTAGCGGGGGGCGGAATGAGCAGTTCTTC. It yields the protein CASSLTSGGRNEQFF. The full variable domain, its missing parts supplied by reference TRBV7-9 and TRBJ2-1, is DTGVSQNPRHKITKRGQNVTFRCDPISEHNRLYWYRQTLGQGPEFLTYFQNEAQLEKSRLLSDRFSAERPKGSFSTLEIQRTEQGDSAMYLCASSLTSGGRNEQFFGPGTRLTVL.